The 28 T cell receptor beta chains below were found in one sample sequenced in a study of beta chain features in type 1 diabetes. Isolated RNA was reverse transcribed in full, so expressed TCRB transcripts were sequenced. Generated by immunoSEQ multiplex PCR, the TCRdb table keeps only in-frame clones and is missing some. Seen here are about 24,000 clones, roughly three quarters observed once, and the top ten hold roughly 2%. The sequencing input was Tregs from blood. Receptor source: a middle-aged woman in good health.

The chain links TRBV7-9 to TRBJ2-2; TRBD2 might be the D (5 bases). From germline, CDR1 is SEHNR and CDR2 FQNEAQ (reference sequence). V was pared by 8 bases and J by 3 bases, with 13 bases between. The CDR3 totals 14 residues. CDR3: CASASTRDTGELFF. DNA for the CDR3: TGTGCCAGCGCCTCAACTAGGGACACCGGGGAGCTGTTTTTT.

This clone came up a few times. The J gene is TRBJ2-2, the V gene TRBV5-4; 12 nucleotides align to TRBD1. V shed 0 bases, J shed 6 bases, and the junction held 9 bases outside the gene matches. CDR1 is SGHNT, CDR2 YYREEE, per germline (reference sequence). The CDR3 consists of 18 residues. The DNA of the CDR3 is TGTGCCAGCAGCTTGGTGGGACAGGGGGCGAGAAAGGCCGGGGAGCTGTTTTTT. Translating gives CASSLVGQGARKAGELFF.

V usage is TRBV7-9 and J usage is TRBJ1-5; 8 positions agree with TRBD1. J lost 5 bases, V lost 5 bases, and 8 bases had no gene match. The CDR3 extends over 15 amino acids. Germline CDR1 and CDR2: SEHNR and FQNEAQ (reference sequence). CDR3 region: CASSRTGNVDQPQHF. The CDR3 DNA follows: TGTGCCAGCAGCCGGACAGGGAACGTGGATCAGCCCCAGCATTTT. The variable domain in full, completed from reference TRBV7-9 and TRBJ1-5, reads DTGVSQNPRHKITKRGQNVTFRCDPISEHNRLYWYRQTLGQGPEFLTYFQNEAQLEKSRLLSDRFSAERPKGSFSTLEIQRTEQGDSAMYLCASSRTGNVDQPQHFGDGTRLSIL.

This chain joins TRBV5-1 and TRBJ2-3; maybe TRBD1 (5 bases). CDR3 length: 16 residues. Germline loops: CDR1 SGHRS, CDR2 YFSETQ. The V end lost 4 bases, the J end lost 4 bases, and 19 bases lay between the germline ends. CDR3 sequence (DNA): TGCGCCAGCAGCCTGGGTTCCAGGGTAGGTCCAGATACGCAGTATTTT. Translated: CASSLGSRVGPDTQYF. Full variable domain (rest looked up from reference TRBV5-1 and TRBJ2-3): KAGVTQTPRYLIKTRGQQVTLSCSPISGHRSVSWYQQTPGQGLQFLFEYFSETQRNKGNFPGRFSGRQFSNSRSEMNVSTLELGDSALYLCASSLGSRVGPDTQYFGPGTRLTVL.

The CDR3 DNA reads TGTGCCAGCAGCTCGAGGTCCGGGACAGGGGTATACGAGCAGTACTTC. Protein: CASSSRSGTGVYEQYF. The chain is built from TRBV7-9 and TRBJ2-7, with 10 bases fitting TRBD1. In germline, CDR1 is SEHNR, CDR2 FQNEAQ (reference sequence). The CDR3 loop spans 16 amino acids. J gave up 4 bases and V 4 bases, and 10 bases lay outside the gene matches.

This rearrangement joins TRBV5-1 to TRBJ2-3; 8 bases are shared with TRBD1. The junction had 4 bases not matched to a gene; V was cut back by 1 base and J by 6 bases. The CDR3 runs 14 residues. Germline loops: CDR1 SGHRS, CDR2 YFSETQ. CDR3 residues: CASSLWTGSDTQYF. The CDR3 DNA reads TGCGCCAGCAGCTTGTGGACAGGGTCCGATACGCAGTATTTT.

Here the CDR3 reads CASRSRGNTEAFF. CDR3 bases: TGTGCCAGCAGGTCTAGGGGGAACACTGAAGCTTTCTTT. The chain couples TRBV2 to TRBJ1-1, with D perhaps matching TRBD1 (5 bases). CDR1 and CDR2 (germline): SNHLY, FYNNEI. The V and J ends lost 6 bases and 1 base respectively, with 9 bases between them. CDR3 length: 13 residues.

The chain joins TRBV7-2 to TRBJ1-2; 10 nucleotides line up with TRBD1. The germline V gene has CDR1 SGHTA and CDR2 FQGNSA. CDR3 length: 14 residues. With 6 bases clipped from V and 6 bases from J, the junction kept 7 bases outside the gene matches. The CDR3 protein is CASRSTGTGDGYTF. As DNA, the CDR3 is TGTGCCAGCAGGTCGACCGGGACAGGGGATGGCTACACCTTC. Combining the CDR3 with reference TRBV7-2 and TRBJ1-2 gives the whole variable domain GAGVSQSPSNKVTEKGKDVELRCDPISGHTALYWYRQSLGQGLEFLIYFQGNSAPDKSGLPSDRFSAERTGGSVSTLTIQRTQQEDSAVYLCASRSTGTGDGYTFGSGTRLTVV.

For this clone: At one of its ends the junction is not consistent with the germline gene, which may arise from a read error. J is TRBJ2-7 and V is TRBV18, with TRBD1 matching 9 bases. This CDR3 has 17 amino acids. From germline, CDR1 is KGHSH and CDR2 LQKENI. The CDR3 DNA sequence: TGTGCCAGCTCACCCCCAACCGGGACAGGGAGGCTCTACAAGCAGTACTTC. Amino acid sequence: CASSPPTGTGRLYKQYF.

The V gene is TRBV10-1, the J gene TRBJ2-5; the D is unclear. Deletions cut 3 bases from V and 5 bases from J, with 16 bases between. This CDR3 has 15 amino acids. The germline gives CDR1 WNHNN, CDR2 SYGVQD (reference sequence). The CDR3 loop is CASSDSLVGGETQYF. The CDR3 nucleotides are TGCGCCAGCAGTGATTCCTTGGTTGGCGGCGAGACCCAGTACTTC.

This clone was counted a few times. The chain employs TRBV6-5 and TRBJ1-5, with D tentatively TRBD1 (5 bases). CDR1 and CDR2 from the germline V gene are MNHEY and SVGAGI. The V and J ends lost 2 bases and 1 base respectively, with 12 bases between them. The CDR3 is 16 amino acids. For the CDR3, the DNA is TGTGCCAGCAGTTACAGAGCGGGGGGAAGCAATCAGCCCCAGCATTTT. This sequence encodes CASSYRAGGSNQPQHF.

The V and J genes are TRBV18 and TRBJ1-2, with 7 bases identical to TRBD1. The CDR3 loop spans 16 amino acids. Germline V CDR1 and CDR2: KGHSH, LQKENI. V was clipped by 2 bases and J by 2 bases; unmatched bases: 8. The CDR3 here is CASSPVAGGLNYGYTF. The DNA of the CDR3 is TGTGCCAGCTCACCAGTGGCAGGGGGTCTGAACTATGGCTACACCTTC.

This clone was seen more than once but under ten times. The chain has TRBV7-9 and TRBJ2-1, with D perhaps matching TRBD1 (5 bases). The germline V gene has CDR1 SEHNR and CDR2 FQNEAQ (reference sequence). Trimming cost V 3 bases and J 15 bases, with 15 bases left between them. The CDR3 sequence is 12 residues long. This chain's CDR3 is CASSFLTGLPFF. In DNA, the CDR3 is TGTGCCAGCAGCTTCCTAACAGGTCTGCCGTTCTTC.

The chain links TRBV7-9 to TRBJ2-1; 9 bases fit TRBD2. Germline assignment: CDR1 SEHNR and CDR2 FQNEAQ (reference sequence). The CDR3 loop spans 15 amino acids. J was trimmed by 8 bases and V by 1 base; bases with no gene match: 6. Written as DNA, the CDR3 is TGTGCCAGCAGCTTAGTAGGCGGGGGGGCCGATGAGCAGTTCTTC. It is translated as CASSLVGGGADEQFF. Variable domain in full (rest from reference TRBV7-9 and TRBJ2-1): DTGVSQNPRHKITKRGQNVTFRCDPISEHNRLYWYRQTLGQGPEFLTYFQNEAQLEKSRLLSDRFSAERPKGSFSTLEIQRTEQGDSAMYLCASSLVGGGADEQFFGPGTRLTVL.

This clone was recorded a few times. The V gene is TRBV6-1, the J gene TRBJ2-4; 9 bases agree with TRBD2. The CDR3 has 16 amino acids. The germline gives CDR1 MNHNS, CDR2 SASEGT. Trimming cost V 8 bases and J 0 bases; bases outside gene matches: 8. For the CDR3, the DNA is TGTGCCAGCCGTGGGGCGGGGGGGACAGCCAAAAACATTCAGTACTTC. It is translated as CASRGAGGTAKNIQYF.

The CDR3 here is CASRGLLAYNEQFF. The CDR3 bases are TGTGCCAGCCGCGGCCTCCTAGCCTACAATGAGCAGTTCTTC. The genes are TRBV6-5 and TRBJ2-1; D unclear. The CDR3 is 14 amino acids. Germline values: CDR1 MNHEY, CDR2 SVGAGI. V gave up 8 bases and J gave up 2 bases, with 13 bases separating them.

The CDR3 spells CASSPTGFGETQYF. CDR3 DNA: TGTGCCAGCAGCCCGACAGGGTTCGGAGAGACCCAGTACTTC. This sequence joins TRBV7-7 and TRBJ2-5; 7 bases are a match to TRBD1. The CDR3 covers 14 residues. CDR1 and CDR2 from the germline V gene are SSHAT and FNYEAQ (reference sequence). V shed 5 bases and J 4 bases; nucleotides not matched to a gene: 7.

This chain uses TRBV7-8 with TRBJ2-1; 10 bases line up with TRBD2. This CDR3 is 17 amino acids long. The germline V gene has CDR1 SGHVS and CDR2 FQNEAQ. Trimming took 1 base from V and 1 from J; bases not matched to a gene: 4. CDR3 region: CASSLGPAGGSYNEQFF. DNA of the CDR3: TGTGCCAGCAGCTTAGGGCCAGCGGGGGGGTCCTACAATGAGCAGTTCTTC.

The chain's CDR3 is CASRWAYTDTQYF. For the CDR3, the DNA is TGTGCCAGCAGGTGGGCCTACACAGATACGCAGTATTTT. The rearrangement links TRBV28 to TRBJ2-3, with unresolved D. Per germline, CDR1 MDHEN and CDR2 SYDVKM. This CDR3 has 13 amino acids. V was shortened by 6 bases and J by 2 bases, with 9 bases between the two germline ends.

J is TRBJ2-2 and V is TRBV27; a weak D match, TRBD2 (7 bases). Germline lookup yields CDR1 MNHEY and CDR2 SMNVEV (reference sequence). This CDR3 is 18 amino acids long. Trimming removed 3 bases at V and 0 bases at J, with 17 bases between. The chain's CDR3 is CASSFASGGVANTGELFF. In nucleotides, the CDR3 is TGTGCCAGCAGTTTTGCGTCGGGGGGCGTCGCGAACACCGGGGAGCTGTTTTTT.

The CDR3 sequence is CASSLDRFSGYTF. The CDR3 nucleotides read TGTGCCAGCAGCTTAGATCGGTTTTCAGGCTACACCTTC. The V call is TRBV7-9, the J call TRBJ1-2; no firm D call. The CDR3 totals 13 residues. V lost 1 base to trimming and J lost 8 bases, with 11 bases between them. Germline V CDR1 and CDR2: SEHNR, FQNEAQ (reference sequence).

J is TRBJ1-2 and V is TRBV5-1; 7 positions match TRBD1. The CDR3 covers 17 residues. Trimming cost V 3 bases and J 4 bases; bases outside gene matches: 15. Germline lookup yields CDR1 SGHRS and CDR2 YFSETQ. Written as DNA, the CDR3 is TGCGCCAGCAGCTCGGGGGGGGACAGACTAGGTTCCTATGGCTACACCTTC. Protein sequence: CASSSGGDRLGSYGYTF.

This clone was detected a few times. The rearrangement uses TRBV19 and TRBJ1-1; a possible D gene is TRBD1 (5 bases). This CDR3 has 16 residues. Per the germline V gene, CDR1 is LNHDA and CDR2 is SQIVND (reference sequence). V was clipped by 6 bases and J by 0 bases, with 17 bases between them. This CDR3 is CASRRGRAKMNTEAFF. CDR3 nucleotides: TGTGCCAGTAGAAGGGGCAGGGCCAAGATGAACACTGAAGCTTTCTTT.

This chain joins TRBV10-3 and TRBJ1-1, with unresolved D. Deletions cut 4 bases from V and 6 bases from J, with 9 bases between. Per germline, CDR1 ENHRY and CDR2 SYGVKD. This CDR3 has 12 residues. The CDR3 region is CAISGGYPEAFF. In DNA, the CDR3 is TGTGCCATCAGTGGAGGGTACCCTGAAGCTTTCTTT.

The chain has TRBV11-1 and TRBJ1-2, with D possibly matching TRBD1 (6 bases). Germline CDR1 SGHAT, CDR2 FQDESV (reference sequence). CDR3 length: 17 residues. Trimming pared 5 bases from V and 3 bases from J, leaving 22 bases between. This CDR3 reads CASSLGGEGGWDYGYTF. The CDR3, as DNA: TGTGCCAGCAGCCTGGGTGGGGAAGGGGGTTGGGACTATGGCTACACCTTC.

This clone was seen a single time. This chain uses TRBV6-1 with TRBJ2-7; perhaps TRBD1 as D (6 bases). Trimming took 0 bases from V and 2 from J, leaving 11 bases between them. The CDR3 runs to 15 residues. Germline V gene lookup returns CDR1 MNHNS and CDR2 SASEGT. The CDR3 DNA is TGTGCCAGCAGTGAAGCGGGACATGGGACCTACGAGCAGTACTTC. It encodes CASSEAGHGTYEQYF.

In this sample, this clone is medium-sized. The chain is built from TRBV4-3 and TRBJ1-2, with 7 bases fitting TRBD1. The CDR3 covers 14 residues. CDR1 and CDR2 from the germline V gene are LGHNA and YSLEER. With 0 bases clipped from V and 7 bases from J, the junction kept 5 bases outside the gene matches. This chain's CDR3 is CASSQDAGTAGYTF. CDR3 nucleotide sequence: TGCGCCAGCAGCCAAGATGCGGGGACAGCTGGCTACACCTTC.

The V gene is TRBV5-1, the J gene TRBJ2-7; D is unclear. V dropped 0 bases and J dropped 1 base, with 8 bases sitting between them. This CDR3 region has 14 residues. Germline CDR1 is SGHRS and CDR2 is YFSETQ. The CDR3 sequence: CASSLEQPSYEQYF. In DNA, the CDR3 is TGCGCCAGCAGCTTGGAACAGCCTTCCTACGAGCAGTACTTC.